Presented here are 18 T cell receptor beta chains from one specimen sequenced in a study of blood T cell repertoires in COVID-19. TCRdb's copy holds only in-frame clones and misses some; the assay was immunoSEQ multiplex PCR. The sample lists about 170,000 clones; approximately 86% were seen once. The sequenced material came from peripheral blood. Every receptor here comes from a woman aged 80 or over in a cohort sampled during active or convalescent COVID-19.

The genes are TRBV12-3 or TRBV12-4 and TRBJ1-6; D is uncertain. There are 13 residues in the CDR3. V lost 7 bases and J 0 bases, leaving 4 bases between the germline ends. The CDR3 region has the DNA TGTGCCAGCACAGTCTCCTATAATTCACCCCTCCACTTT. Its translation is CASTVSYNSPLHF.

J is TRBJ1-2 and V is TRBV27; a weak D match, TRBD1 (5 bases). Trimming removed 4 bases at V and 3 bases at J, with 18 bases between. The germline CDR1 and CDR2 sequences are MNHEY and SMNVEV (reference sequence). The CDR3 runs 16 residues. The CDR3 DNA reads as TGTGCCAGCAGTTATAACGGCGGGGGGGAAGACTATGGCTACACCTTC. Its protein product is CASSYNGGGEDYGYTF.

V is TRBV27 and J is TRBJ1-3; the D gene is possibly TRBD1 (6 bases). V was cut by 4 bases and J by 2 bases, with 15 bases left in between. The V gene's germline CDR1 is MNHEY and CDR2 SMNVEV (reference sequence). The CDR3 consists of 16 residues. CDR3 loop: CASSSRGAFAGNTIYF. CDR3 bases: TGTGCCAGCAGTTCACGGGGGGCATTTGCTGGAAACACCATATATTTT.

CDR3 amino acids: CASSLTGPGYEQYF. The CDR3 DNA reads as TGTGCCAGCAGCCTGACAGGGCCAGGGTACGAGCAGTACTTC. V usage is TRBV27 and J usage is TRBJ2-7, with 7 nucleotides matching TRBD1. The germline CDR1 and CDR2 sequences are MNHEY and SMNVEV (reference sequence). This CDR3 has 14 residues. The ends lost 6 bases at V and 4 bases at J; junction bases unmatched: 9.

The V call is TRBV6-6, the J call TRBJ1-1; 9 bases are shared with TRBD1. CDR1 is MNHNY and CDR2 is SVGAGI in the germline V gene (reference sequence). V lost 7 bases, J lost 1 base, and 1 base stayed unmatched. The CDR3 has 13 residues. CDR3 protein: CASNRGPNTEAFF. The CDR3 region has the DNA TGTGCCAGCAACAGGGGGCCGAACACTGAAGCTTTCTTT.

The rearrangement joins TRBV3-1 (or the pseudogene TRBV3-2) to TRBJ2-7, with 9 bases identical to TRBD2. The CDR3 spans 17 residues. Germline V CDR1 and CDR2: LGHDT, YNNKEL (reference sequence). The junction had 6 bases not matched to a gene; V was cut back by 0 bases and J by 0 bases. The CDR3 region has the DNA TGTGCCAGCAGCCAAGAGCGACTAGCGGCTTCCTCCTACGAGCAGTACTTC. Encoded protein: CASSQERLAASSYEQYF.

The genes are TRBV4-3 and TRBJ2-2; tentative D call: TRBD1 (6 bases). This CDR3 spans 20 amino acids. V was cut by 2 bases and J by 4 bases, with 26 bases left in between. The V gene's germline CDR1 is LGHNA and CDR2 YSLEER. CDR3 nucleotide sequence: TGCGCCAGCAGCCAATCATGGGGGCATGGGGTGGGGCGCGGCACCGGGGAGCTGTTTTTT. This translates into CASSQSWGHGVGRGTGELFF.

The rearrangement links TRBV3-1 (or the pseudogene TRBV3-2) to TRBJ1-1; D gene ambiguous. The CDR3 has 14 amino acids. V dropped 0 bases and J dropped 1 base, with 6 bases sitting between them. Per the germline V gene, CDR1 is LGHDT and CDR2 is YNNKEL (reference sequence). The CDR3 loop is CASSQERGNTEAFF. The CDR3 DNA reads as TGTGCCAGCAGCCAAGAACGGGGGAACACTGAAGCTTTCTTT.

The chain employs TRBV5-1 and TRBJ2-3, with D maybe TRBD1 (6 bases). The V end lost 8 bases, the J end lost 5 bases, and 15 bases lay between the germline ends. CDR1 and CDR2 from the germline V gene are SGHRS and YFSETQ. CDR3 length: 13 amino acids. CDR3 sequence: CASSTGSGDTQYF. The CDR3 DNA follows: TGCGCCAGTTCCACAGGGTCAGGAGATACGCAGTATTTT.

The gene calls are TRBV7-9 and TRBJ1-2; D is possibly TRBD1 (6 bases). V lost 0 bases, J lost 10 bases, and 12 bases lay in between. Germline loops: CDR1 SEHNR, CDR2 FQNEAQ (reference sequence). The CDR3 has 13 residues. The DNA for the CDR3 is TGTGCCAGCAGCTTAGCGCTTGGGGGCGACTACACCTTC. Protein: CASSLALGGDYTF.

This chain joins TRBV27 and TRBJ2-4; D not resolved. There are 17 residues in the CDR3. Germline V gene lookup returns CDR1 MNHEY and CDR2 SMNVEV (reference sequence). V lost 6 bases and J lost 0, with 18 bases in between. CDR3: CASRPILRGKAKNIQYF. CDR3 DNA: TGTGCCAGCAGACCGATCTTGAGAGGAAAAGCCAAAAACATTCAGTACTTC.

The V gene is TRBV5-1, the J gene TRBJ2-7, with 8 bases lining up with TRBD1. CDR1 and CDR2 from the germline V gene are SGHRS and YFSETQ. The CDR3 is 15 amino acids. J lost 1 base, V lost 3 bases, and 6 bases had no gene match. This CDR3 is CASSWDGTGSYEQYV. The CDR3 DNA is TGCGCCAGCAGCTGGGACGGGACAGGTTCCTACGAGCAGTACGTC.

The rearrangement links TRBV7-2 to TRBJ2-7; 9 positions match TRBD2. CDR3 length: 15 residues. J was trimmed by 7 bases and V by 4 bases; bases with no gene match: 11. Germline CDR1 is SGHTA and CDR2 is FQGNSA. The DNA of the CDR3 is TGTGCCAGCAGCTCAGCGGCGGGGGGGCCCTGGGAGCAGTACTTC. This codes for CASSSAAGGPWEQYF.

The CDR3 nucleotides read TGTGCCAGCAGCCCCTACAAGGGGGCGAGTTATTCACCCCTCCACTTT. Translated: CASSPYKGASYSPLHF. The genes are TRBV11-3 and TRBJ1-6; TRBD1 matches 7 bases. The J segment lost 8 bases and the V segment lost 5 bases, leaving 12 bases of the junction unmatched. The V gene's germline CDR1 is SGHNT and CDR2 YENEEA. The CDR3 is 16 residues long.

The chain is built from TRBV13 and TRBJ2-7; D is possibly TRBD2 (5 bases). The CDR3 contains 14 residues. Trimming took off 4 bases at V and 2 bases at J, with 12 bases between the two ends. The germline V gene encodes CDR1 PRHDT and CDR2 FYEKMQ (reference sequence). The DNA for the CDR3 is TGTGCCAGCAGCTCGTATAGGGAGACCTACGAGCAGTACTTC. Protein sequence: CASSSYRETYEQYF.

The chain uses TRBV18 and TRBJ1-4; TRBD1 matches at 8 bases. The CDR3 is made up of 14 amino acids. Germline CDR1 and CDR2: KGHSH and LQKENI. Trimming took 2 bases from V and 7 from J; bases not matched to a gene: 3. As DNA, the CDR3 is TGTGCCAGCTCACCATTCACAGGGGGTGAAAAACTGTTTTTT. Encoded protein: CASSPFTGGEKLFF.

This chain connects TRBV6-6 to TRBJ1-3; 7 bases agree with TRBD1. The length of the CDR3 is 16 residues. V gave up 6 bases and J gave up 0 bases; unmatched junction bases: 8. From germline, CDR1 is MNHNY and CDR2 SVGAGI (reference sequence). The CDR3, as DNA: TGTGCCAGCAGCTTGGACAGGCCGCTCTCTGGAAACACCATATATTTT. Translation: CASSLDRPLSGNTIYF.

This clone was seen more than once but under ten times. CDR3 protein: CASSFRPGLGTYEQYV. The CDR3 DNA is TGTGCCAGTTCATTCCGACCGGGACTGGGGACCTACGAGCAGTACGTC. This chain connects TRBV5-6 to TRBJ2-7, with a weak D call TRBD2 (6 bases). The germline V gene encodes CDR1 SGHDT and CDR2 YYEEEE. The CDR3 runs 16 residues. V lost 8 bases to trimming and J lost 2 bases, with 23 bases between them.